This T cell receptor (beta chain) was identified during a study of control samples from healthy donors and cancer patients. Produced via immunoSEQ multiplex PCR; TCRdb's table is partial and in-frame only. The sample yields about 150,000 clones, 93% seen once. The receptor was derived from a man between 18 and 29 years old in good health. Sequencing used blood.

The CDR3, as DNA: TGTGCCAGCAGCGGAAACAGGCGGCTGGGAAACATTCAGTACTTC. It yields the protein CASSGNRRLGNIQYF. The chain links TRBV9 to TRBJ2-4, with TRBD1 as a possible D gene (5 bases). Germline-derived CDR1 and CDR2 are SGDLS and YYNGEE. The CDR3 runs 15 residues. V gave up 3 bases and J gave up 6 bases, with 16 bases separating them.